This paragraph covers one TCR beta chain sequence. Antigen specificity is unknown. 13 Jbeta primers and 60 Vbeta primers were used for the PCR. Method: immunoSEQ multiplex PCR; TCRdb's copy keeps in-frame clones and lacks some. Among some 59,000 clones, 82% were seen once, and the ten largest hold approximately 2.8%. The sample originates from a study of cytomegalovirus exposure and HLA in healthy donors. General study results and limits: Researchers reported in a later analysis that a missense DCLRE1C variant was tied to TCR beta V- and J-gene trimming. Reportedly, HLA-A and HLA-B alleles of most subjects were accurately predicted from TCR beta. As a later analysis showed, several of the most significant clusters appeared to be linked to common viral pathogens.

This CDR3 comprises 14 residues. Trimming shortened V by 5 bases and J by 4 bases, and 15 bases separated the two germline ends. The germline V gene encodes CDR1 MDHEN and CDR2 SYDVKM. The rearrangement joins TRBV28 to TRBJ2-7, with a tentative D call TRBD1 (6 bases). Sequenced input: PBMCs. The TCR originated in a young woman in good health and CMV-seronegative. The CDR3 nucleotides are TGTGCCAGCAGTCGCCAGGGACAACCGTACGAGCAGTACTTC. Its protein is CASSRQGQPYEQYF. The variable domain in full, with the rest retrieved from reference TRBV28 and TRBJ2-7, is DVKVTQSSRYLVKRTGEKVFLECVQDMDHENMFWYRQDPGLGLRLIYFSYDVKMKEKGDIPEGYSVSREKKERFSLILESASTNQTSMYLCASSRQGQPYEQYFGPGTRLTVT.